Presented here are 26 T cell receptor beta chains from one specimen sequenced in a study of T cell responses to AZD1222 COVID-19 vaccine. Using immunoSEQ multiplex PCR, the repertoire was profiled, and TCRdb retains in-frame clones only, with some absent. The data show some 100,000 clones, approximately 90% seen once. The input for sequencing was peripheral blood, taken on day 0 of AZD1222 vaccination. The receptors originated from an adult in good health.

About this clone: The junction does not match germline at one end; this may be a read error. CDR3 sequence reads: CASSSPGQPGDTIYF. DNA for the CDR3: TGTGCCAGCAGTAGCCCGGGACAGCCTGGAGACACCATATATTTT. The genes are TRBV28 and TRBJ1-3; 7 nucleotides line up with TRBD1. Germline V gene lookup returns CDR1 MDHEN and CDR2 SYDVKM. This CDR3 spans 15 amino acids.

Note on this clone: Because the CDR3's place on the DNA is in doubt, the DNA is left out and the CDR3 is given as listed by TCRdb. The chain recombines TRBV6-2 or TRBV6-3 with TRBJ1-6; the listed D gene, TRBD1, was not tested against the DNA. The CDR3 contains 14 residues when both ends are counted. From germline, CDR1 is MNHEY and CDR2 SVGEGT. CDR3: CASSLQDSVPPLHF.

J is TRBJ1-5 and V is TRBV18; TRBD1 matches 11 bases. The germline V gene has CDR1 KGHSH and CDR2 LQKENI. CDR3 size: 17 residues. V lost 0 bases, J lost 4 bases, and 5 bases stayed unmatched. This chain's CDR3 is CASSPPGQGGKNQPQHF. CDR3 bases: TGTGCCAGCTCACCACCGGGACAGGGGGGAAAAAATCAGCCCCAGCATTTT.

V gene TRBV27 combines with J gene TRBJ1-1; possible D gene TRBD1, 6 bases. This CDR3 is built from 15 residues. The V end lost 6 bases, the J end lost 4 bases, and 18 bases lay between the germline ends. The germline CDR1 and CDR2 sequences are MNHEY and SMNVEV (reference sequence). CDR3: CASSPRGAGGTEAFF. The CDR3 DNA reads as TGTGCCAGCAGCCCTAGGGGGGCCGGGGGCACTGAAGCTTTCTTT.

The chain carries TRBV5-1 and TRBJ2-3; the match to TRBD1 covers 7 bases. From germline, CDR1 is SGHRS and CDR2 YFSETQ. This CDR3 region has 15 residues. The V gene end was trimmed by 1 base and the J gene end by 2 bases; junction bases not matched to a gene: 4. CDR3 sequence (DNA): TGCGCCAGCAGCTTGAGGGGGCTTCCCACAGATACGCAGTATTTT. It codes for CASSLRGLPTDTQYF.

This clone appeared once. J is TRBJ2-7 and V is TRBV21-1; whether TRBD2, the table's D call, matches the DNA was not checked. TRBV21-1 has pseudogene status. The CDR3 is made up of 11 amino acids. The CDR3 spells CASLGVCEQYF. The CDR3 nucleotides read TGTGCCAGTTTGGGAGTTTGCGAGCAGTACTTC.

The chain recombines TRBV30 with TRBJ2-6; D remains ambiguous. The CDR3 runs 12 residues. V was pared by 1 base and J by 4 bases, with 2 bases between. From germline, CDR1 is GTSNPN and CDR2 SVGIG (reference sequence). The CDR3: CAWSAGANVLTF. CDR3 bases: TGTGCCTGGAGTGCGGGGGCCAACGTCCTGACTTTC.

This chain joins TRBV4-3 and TRBJ2-5; TRBD1 or TRBD2 may be the D gene (5 bases each). The CDR3 runs 14 residues. Germline CDR1 is LGHNA and CDR2 is YSLEER. Trimming left V 3 bases short and J 5 bases short, with 13 bases between. The chain's CDR3 is CASSQDGAHETQYF. DNA for the CDR3: TGCGCCAGCAGCCAGGACGGGGCCCACGAGACCCAGTACTTC.

This clone appeared a few times. The chain recombines TRBV27 with TRBJ1-4; 10 positions match TRBD1. CDR3 size: 17 residues. Germline CDR1 and CDR2: MNHEY and SMNVEV (reference sequence). Trimming cost V 4 bases and J 8 bases; bases outside gene matches: 13. In DNA form, the CDR3 reads TGTGCCAGCAGTTCAATCTTCGGGACAGGGGAGGTAGAAAAACTGTTTTTT. It codes for CASSSIFGTGEVEKLFF.

The chain has TRBV7-9 and TRBJ2-1; TRBD2 agrees at 12 bases. Germline CDR1 SEHNR, CDR2 FQNEAQ (reference sequence). This CDR3 has 17 residues. V dropped 5 bases and J dropped 7; count of bases not matched to a gene: 12. The CDR3 DNA reads as TGTGCCAGCAGCCCTCCGAAGCTAGCGGGGGGGGGAAATGAGCAGTTCTTC. It yields the protein CASSPPKLAGGGNEQFF.

This clone has only a few counts. The chain employs TRBV7-2 and TRBJ2-7, with D tentatively TRBD2 (7 bases). The V gene's germline CDR1 is SGHTA and CDR2 FQGNSA. The CDR3 sequence is 16 residues long. The V gene lost 5 bases and the J gene lost 3 bases, with 20 bases spanning the gap. CDR3: CASSHTSGGSNYEQYF. The CDR3 region has the DNA TGTGCCAGCAGCCACACCTCGGGGGGCTCGAACTACGAGCAGTACTTC.

As concerns this clone: Other DNA sequences in the same sample also yield this CDR3. The J gene is TRBJ1-2, the V gene TRBV7-9; weak D call: TRBD1 (5 bases). The ends were cut back, 5 bases at V and 0 bases at J, with 10 bases in the middle. The germline CDR1 and CDR2 sequences are SEHNR and FQNEAQ (reference sequence). CDR3 length equals 14 residues. The CDR3 DNA is TGTGCCAGCAGCCCTGGAGGGGCTAACTATGGCTACACCTTC. Translating gives CASSPGGANYGYTF.

This chain links TRBV6-5 with TRBJ2-7, with D possibly matching TRBD1 (6 bases). CDR3 length equals 13 residues. The V and J ends lost 8 bases and 2 bases respectively, with 13 bases between them. Germline V gene data show CDR1 as MNHEY and CDR2 as SVGAGI. CDR3 in DNA: TGTGCCAGCGCCCCAGGGGTCCCCTACGAGCAGTACTTC. As protein: CASAPGVPYEQYF.

The genes are TRBV12-3 or TRBV12-4 and TRBJ1-1; no clear D gene. The CDR3 extends over 12 amino acids. Trimming cost V 5 bases and J 5 bases, with 9 bases left between them. CDR3 sequence reads: CASSPQGTEAFF. The DNA for the CDR3 is TGTGCCAGCAGTCCGCAAGGGACTGAAGCTTTCTTT.

The chain joins TRBV7-9 to TRBJ2-2, with D maybe TRBD2 (5 bases). The CDR3 consists of 15 residues. Germline V gene lookup returns CDR1 SEHNR and CDR2 FQNEAQ (reference sequence). The V end lost 4 bases, the J end lost 5 bases, and 14 bases lay between the germline ends. The CDR3 is CASSSRRLRTGELFF. DNA of the CDR3: TGTGCCAGCAGCTCTAGGAGGTTGAGAACCGGGGAGCTGTTTTTT.

As to this clone: The germline gene is not matched at one end of the junction; a read error may be the cause. The V call is TRBV7-7, the J call TRBJ2-2; 12 bases are shared with TRBD2. This CDR3 region has 17 residues. CDR1 is SSHAT and CDR2 is FNYEAQ in the germline V gene (reference sequence). CDR3 in DNA: TGTGCTAGCAGCTCTCTAGCGGGAGGGCCCGACACCGGGGAGCTGTTTTTT. Its protein is CASSSLAGGPDTGELFF. Filled out from reference TRBV7-7 and TRBJ2-2, the complete variable domain reads GAGVSQSPRYKVTKRGQDVTLRCDPISSHATLYWYQQALGQGPEFLTYFNYEAQPDKSGLPSDRFSAERPEGSISTLTIQRTEQRDSAMYRCASSSLAGGPDTGELFFGEGSRLTVL.

Here the CDR3 reads CASSIGPLASGSRNTQYF. The CDR3 nucleotides read TGTGCCAGTAGTATAGGGCCCTTAGCTAGCGGGAGTAGAAATACGCAGTATTTT. This rearrangement joins TRBV19 to TRBJ2-3; 10 bases align to TRBD2. Trimming took 1 base from V and 7 from J; bases not matched to a gene: 14. Germline lookup yields CDR1 LNHDA and CDR2 SQIVND (reference sequence). This CDR3 has 18 residues. The full variable domain, completed using reference TRBV19 and TRBJ2-3, is DGGITQSPKYLFRKEGQNVTLSCEQNLNHDAMYWYRQDPGQGLRLIYYSQIVNDFQKGDIAEGYSVSREKKESFPLTVTSAQKNPTAFYLCASSIGPLASGSRNTQYFGPGTRLTVL.

The chain recombines TRBV11-2 with TRBJ1-3; 8 positions agree with TRBD1. Germline CDR1 SGHAT, CDR2 FQNNGV. The CDR3 is made up of 16 amino acids. The V segment lost 5 bases and the J segment 0 bases; nucleotides outside the gene matches: 6. The CDR3 protein is CASSPRTGLSGNTIYF. CDR3 DNA: TGTGCCAGCAGCCCTAGGACAGGGCTCTCTGGAAACACCATATATTTT.

V usage is TRBV12-3 or TRBV12-4 and J usage is TRBJ1-5; no clear D gene. CDR3 length: 13 residues. With 8 bases removed from V and 4 bases from J, the gap between germline ends came to 12 bases. The chain's CDR3 is CASQGSGNQPQHF. The DNA of the CDR3 is TGTGCCAGCCAAGGATCGGGAAATCAGCCCCAGCATTTT.

The rearrangement joins TRBV7-3 to TRBJ2-5; D not resolved. The CDR3 sequence is 13 residues long. V lost 3 bases and J lost 4, with 9 bases in between. Germline loops: CDR1 SGHTA, CDR2 FQGTGA. The CDR3 loop is CASSLARAETQYF. The CDR3 DNA sequence: TGTGCCAGCAGCTTGGCAAGAGCAGAGACCCAGTACTTC.

The chain is built from TRBV27 and TRBJ1-1, with TRBD1 identical over 7 bases. Trimming at V came to 0 bases and at J to 5 bases, leaving 9 bases not matched to a gene. CDR3 length: 16 amino acids. Germline V gene lookup returns CDR1 MNHEY and CDR2 SMNVEV (reference sequence). The chain's CDR3 is CASSLSDRQGGTEAFF. DNA for the CDR3: TGTGCCAGCAGTTTATCCGATCGACAGGGCGGGACTGAAGCTTTCTTT.

The chain links TRBV3-1 (or the pseudogene TRBV3-2) to TRBJ2-7; 11 positions match TRBD2. Germline loops: CDR1 LGHDT, CDR2 YNNKEL (reference sequence). Germline trimming cut 4 bases from V and 4 bases from J; bases unmatched to any gene: 6. CDR3 length: 15 residues. The CDR3 nucleotides are TGTGCCAGCAGCCTTAGCGGGAGGGCCCTTTACGAGCAGTACTTC. Its translation is CASSLSGRALYEQYF.

The chain joins TRBV6-5 to TRBJ2-6; D unresolved. The germline V gene encodes CDR1 MNHEY and CDR2 SVGAGI. The V and J ends lost 7 bases and 0 bases respectively, with 7 bases between them. The CDR3 is 14 amino acids. The CDR3 region is CASTWASGANVLTF. For the CDR3, the DNA is TGTGCCAGCACTTGGGCCTCTGGGGCCAACGTCCTGACTTTC.

The chain is built from TRBV18 and TRBJ2-5, with no clear D. This CDR3 has 13 amino acids. In germline, CDR1 is KGHSH, CDR2 LQKENI. V was shortened by 3 bases and J by 2 bases, with 7 bases between the two germline ends. CDR3 sequence reads: CASSPLPQETQYF. CDR3 DNA: TGTGCCAGCTCACCTCTACCACAAGAGACCCAGTACTTC. The whole variable domain, filled in from reference TRBV18 and TRBJ2-5, reads NAGVMQNPRHLVRRRGQEARLRCSPMKGHSHVYWYRQLPEEGLKFMVYLQKENIIDESGMPKERFSAEFPKEGPSILRIQQVVRGDSAAYFCASSPLPQETQYFGPGTRLLVL.

This sequence joins TRBV4-1 and TRBJ2-3; no clear D. Germline loops: CDR1 MGHRA, CDR2 YSYEKL. CDR3 length: 15 residues. The ends were cut back, 1 base at V and 4 bases at J, with 12 bases in the middle. The chain's CDR3 is CASSQGVQAADTQYF. DNA for the CDR3: TGCGCCAGCAGCCAAGGGGTCCAAGCCGCAGATACGCAGTATTTT.

The chain combines TRBV6-5 with TRBJ1-2; perhaps TRBD1 as D (5 bases). V lost 6 bases to trimming and J lost 4 bases, with 18 bases between them. The CDR3 is 15 amino acids. CDR1 is MNHEY and CDR2 is SVGAGI in the germline V gene. CDR3 DNA sequence: TGTGCCAGCAGGTCCACCGTTCAGGGCCCCTATGGCTACACCTTC. This encodes CASRSTVQGPYGYTF.